This T cell receptor (beta chain) stems from a study of shared clonotypes between healthy human individuals. The CDR3 runs 16 residues. From germline, CDR1 is MNHNS and CDR2 SASEGT. Between the trimmed V and J ends, which lost 2 bases and 7 bases, there was a span of 17 bases. For this clone: Its target is unknown.

Study-level points and caveats: Four donors showed sharing of around 5% of naive CD4 clonotypes. Naive subsets tended to show greater estimated richness than memory subsets. Relative to clonotypes present in all four donors, those not shared had lower generation probabilities.

The method was immunoSEQ multiplex PCR; TCRdb's version includes in-frame clones alone and lacks a portion of them. The sample gives 2 million or so clones, around 95% of which show up once; under 0.15% is in the top ten. CD4+ cells underwent separation, giving CD45RA+ naive and CD45RA-negative memory subsets. This clonotype originated in a man between 18 and 35 years old in good health. The rearrangement joins TRBV6-1 to TRBJ1-4; no reliable D call. The source material was naive CD4+ T cells sorted from blood. The subset: CD45RA+ positively selected. CDR3: CASSEPGALKGEKLFF. The CDR3 DNA is TGTGCCAGCAGTGAACCGGGAGCGTTGAAAGGTGAAAAACTGTTTTTT.